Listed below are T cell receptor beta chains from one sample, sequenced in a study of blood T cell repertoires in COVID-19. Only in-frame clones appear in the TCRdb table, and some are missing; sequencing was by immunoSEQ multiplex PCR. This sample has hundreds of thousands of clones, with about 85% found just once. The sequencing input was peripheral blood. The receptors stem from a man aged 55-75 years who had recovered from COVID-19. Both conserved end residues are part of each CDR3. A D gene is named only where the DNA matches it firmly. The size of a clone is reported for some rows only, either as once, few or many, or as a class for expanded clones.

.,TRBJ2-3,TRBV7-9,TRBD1,CASSRSGTELTDTQYF,TGTGCCAGCAGCAGATCCGGGACAGAACTCACAGATACGCAGTATTTT
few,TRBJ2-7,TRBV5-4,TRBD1,CASSLEWGQGAGEQYF,TGTGCCAGCAGCTTAGAATGGGGACAGGGGGCGGGCGAGCAGTACTTC
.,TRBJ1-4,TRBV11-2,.,CASSYRLSNEKLFF,TGTGCCAGCAGCTACAGATTATCTAATGAAAAACTGTTTTTT
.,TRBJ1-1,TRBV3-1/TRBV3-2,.,CASSRHDLGPGTAFF,TGTGCCAGCAGCCGCCATGATCTGGGTCCGGGAACGGCTTTCTTT
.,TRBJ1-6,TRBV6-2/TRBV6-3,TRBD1,CASSVGQGVSPLHF,TGTGCCAGTAGTGTGGGACAGGGAGTTTCACCCCTCCACTTT
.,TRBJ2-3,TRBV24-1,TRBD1,CATSDSGTALTDTQYF,TGTGCCACCAGTGATTCCGGGACAGCCCTCACAGATACGCAGTATTTT
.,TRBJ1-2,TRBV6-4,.,CASSETEPYGYTF,TGTGCCAGCAGTGAAACTGAACCCTATGGCTACACCTTC
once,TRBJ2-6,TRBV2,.,CARQGTGSGANVLTF,TGTGCCAGACAGGGGACTGGCTCTGGGGCCAACGTCCTGACTTTC
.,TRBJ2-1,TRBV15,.,CATSIGFRDNEQFF,TGTGCCACCAGCATCGGGTTTAGAGACAATGAGCAGTTCTTC
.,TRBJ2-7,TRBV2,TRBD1,CASRVYGQGAFQYLTYEQYF,TGTGCCAGCAGGGTTTACGGACAGGGGGCCTTCCAGTATCTTACCTACGAGCAGTACTTC
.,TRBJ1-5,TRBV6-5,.,CASSFDRSNQPQHF,TGTGCCAGCAGTTTCGACAGGAGTAATCAGCCCCAGCATTTT
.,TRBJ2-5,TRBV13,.,CASSLRTEETQYF,TGTGCCAGCAGCCTAAGGACAGAAGAGACCCAGTACTTC